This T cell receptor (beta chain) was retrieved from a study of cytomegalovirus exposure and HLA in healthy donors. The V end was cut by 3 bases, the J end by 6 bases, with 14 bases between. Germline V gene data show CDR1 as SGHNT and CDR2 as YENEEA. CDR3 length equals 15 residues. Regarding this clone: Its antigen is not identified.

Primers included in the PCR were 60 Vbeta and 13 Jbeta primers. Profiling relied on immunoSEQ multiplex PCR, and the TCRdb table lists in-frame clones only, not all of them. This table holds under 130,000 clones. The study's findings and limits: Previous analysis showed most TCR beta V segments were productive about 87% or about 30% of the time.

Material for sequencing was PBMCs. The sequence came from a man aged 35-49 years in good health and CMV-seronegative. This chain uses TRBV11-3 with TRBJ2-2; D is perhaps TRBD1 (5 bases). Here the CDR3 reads CASSFQGGVAGELFF. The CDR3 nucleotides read TGTGCCAGCAGCTTCCAGGGCGGCGTCGCCGGGGAGCTGTTTTTT.